The rows below give T cell receptor beta chains drawn from one sample of a study of blood T cell repertoires in COVID-19. The table came from immunoSEQ multiplex PCR; TCRdb's copy has only in-frame clones and leaves some out. In the table there are fewer than 200,000 clones, 70% to 90% of which are singletons. The sample consisted of PBMCs or T cells enriched from blood (not recorded which). These receptors all come from a woman aged 45-60 years who had recovered from COVID-19. Each CDR3 is given with its conserved first and last residue. The D gene is left open where the match is weak. Only part of the rows carry a size: once, few, many, or a class if the clone is expanded.

j_call,clone_size,v_call,cdr3_length,d_call,cdr3_nt,cdr3_aa
TRBJ1-2,many,TRBV27,17,.,TGTGCCAGCAGTCCATGGGGGGGCGCTGTGCTTTCCAACGGCTACACCTTC,CASSPWGGAVLSNGYTF
TRBJ2-4,.,TRBV12-5,16,TRBD1,TGTGCTAGTGGTTTGGAGACAGGGGCGGCCAAAAACATTCAGTACTTC,CASGLETGAAKNIQYF
TRBJ1-5,.,TRBV27,17,.,TGTGCCAGCAGTTTATCCTGGCCAGGGCAGAGCAATCAGCCCCAGCATTTT,CASSLSWPGQSNQPQHF
TRBJ1-4,.,TRBV5-1,15,TRBD1,TGCGCCAGCAGCGAAGGGGGCCACCCTAATGAAAAACTGTTTTTT,CASSEGGHPNEKLFF
TRBJ1-1,.,TRBV29-1,13,.,TGCAGCGTAACAGCTTACGGGGAAACTGAAGCTTTCTTT,CSVTAYGETEAFF
TRBJ1-1,once,TRBV12-5,15,TRBD1,TGTGCTAGTGGTGAACCAACAGGGGGAGAGACTGAAGCTTTCTTT,CASGEPTGGETEAFF
TRBJ1-2,.,TRBV9,15,.,TGTGCCAGCAGCGTAGTTTCGGGGTCTCACTATGGCTACACCTTC,CASSVVSGSHYGYTF
TRBJ2-5,.,TRBV9,16,.,TGTGCCAGCAGCGTAGGCCGGGGGGCCCTCCAAGAGACCCAGTACTTC,CASSVGRGALQETQYF
TRBJ2-4,.,TRBV3-1/TRBV3-2,14,TRBD1,TGTGCCAGCAGCACCGGGACAGAAGGAAACATTCAGTACTTC,CASSTGTEGNIQYF
TRBJ1-1,.,TRBV9,14,.,TGTGCCAGCAGCTTAGAGGGAGGGGGCACTGAAGCTTTCTTT,CASSLEGGGTEAFF
TRBJ2-5,many,TRBV29-1,13,.,TGCAGCGTTGAAGGGACTAACCAAGAGACCCAGTACTTC,CSVEGTNQETQYF
TRBJ2-2,once,TRBV30,13,.,TGTGCCTGGAGTGTGGGGGCTACCGGGGAGCTGTTTTTT,CAWSVGATGELFF
TRBJ1-1,.,TRBV24-1,14,.,TGTGCCACCAGCTCAGGGAATCTTGGCACTGAAGCTTTCTTT,CATSSGNLGTEAFF
TRBJ1-1,.,TRBV4-1,19,TRBD1,TGCGCCAGCAGCCAAGATCCGGGGCAGGGGGCTGGGGTGAACACTGAAGCTTTCTTT,CASSQDPGQGAGVNTEAFF
TRBJ1-1,.,TRBV5-1,14,.,TGCGCCAGCAGCTCGGGACTGAAGAACACTGAAGCTTTCTTT,CASSSGLKNTEAFF
TRBJ1-4,.,TRBV9,16,.,TGTGCCAGCAGCCCCAACGGACAATCAACTAATGAAAAACTGTTTTTT,CASSPNGQSTNEKLFF
TRBJ1-1,.,TRBV2,13,.,TGTGCCAGCATTCAAACAGGGTTCCAAGAAGCTTTCTTT,CASIQTGFQEAFF
TRBJ1-2,once,TRBV7-9,13,TRBD1,TGTGCCAGCAGCTTCCCGACAGGGGAAGGCTACACCTTC,CASSFPTGEGYTF
TRBJ2-6,.,TRBV21-1,18,.,TGTGCCAGCAGCCCCCCCGGCAGGCCCACCTCTGGGGCCAACGTCCTGACTTTC,CASSPPGRPTSGANVLTF
TRBJ1-3,.,TRBV2,15,TRBD1,TGTGCCAGCAGCCAACCCCGGACAGGGGTAAACACCATATATTTT,CASSQPRTGVNTIYF
TRBJ2-1,few,TRBV2,13,TRBD2,TGTGCCACCTCCGGGACTAGCGATAATGAGCAGTTCTTC,CATSGTSDNEQFF
TRBJ2-5,.,TRBV27,12,.,TGTGCCAGCAGGTCCCAACAAGAGACCCAGTACTTC,CASRSQQETQYF
TRBJ1-1,few,TRBV11-2,16,.,TGTGCCAGCAGCTTAAGTCCAAGGGCGGGCTACACTGAAGCTTTCTTT,CASSLSPRAGYTEAFF
TRBJ1-1,.,TRBV14,14,.,TGTGCCAGCAGCCGAGACCTACTAAACACTGAAGCTTTCTTT,CASSRDLLNTEAFF
TRBJ1-6,.,TRBV30,13,.,TGTGCCTGGGTGGAACAGGGCCCTTCACCCCTCCACTTT,CAWVEQGPSPLHF
TRBJ1-4,once,TRBV21-1,15,.,TGTGCCAGCAGCAACAGGCTGAGAACTAATGAAAAACTGTTTTTT,CASSNRLRTNEKLFF
TRBJ2-2,.,TRBV28,15,TRBD1,TGTGCCAGCAGTTCTCCGGGACAGGGGACCGGGGAGCTGTTTTTT,CASSSPGQGTGELFF
TRBJ1-5,.,TRBV6-2/TRBV6-3,16,TRBD1,TGTGCCAGCAGTCAAGACAGGGGGCTATCCAATCAGCCCCAGCATTTT,CASSQDRGLSNQPQHF